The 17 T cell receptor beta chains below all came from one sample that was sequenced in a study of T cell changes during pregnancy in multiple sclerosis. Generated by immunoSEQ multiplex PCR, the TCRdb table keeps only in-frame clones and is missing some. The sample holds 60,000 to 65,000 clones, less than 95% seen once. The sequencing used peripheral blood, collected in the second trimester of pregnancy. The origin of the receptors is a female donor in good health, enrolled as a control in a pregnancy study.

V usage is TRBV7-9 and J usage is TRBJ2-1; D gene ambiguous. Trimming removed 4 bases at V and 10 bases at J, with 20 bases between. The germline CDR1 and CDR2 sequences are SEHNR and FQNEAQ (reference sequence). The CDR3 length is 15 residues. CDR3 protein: CASSSPVPPSREQFF. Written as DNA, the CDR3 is TGTGCCAGCAGCTCCCCCGTACCCCCTTCGCGGGAGCAGTTCTTC.

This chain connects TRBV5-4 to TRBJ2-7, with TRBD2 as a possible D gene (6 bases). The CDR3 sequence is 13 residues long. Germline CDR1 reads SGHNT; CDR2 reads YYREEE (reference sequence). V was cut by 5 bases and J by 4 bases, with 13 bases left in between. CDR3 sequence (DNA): TGTGCCAGCAGTCCGGGACTTTTATACGAGCAGTACTTC. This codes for CASSPGLLYEQYF.

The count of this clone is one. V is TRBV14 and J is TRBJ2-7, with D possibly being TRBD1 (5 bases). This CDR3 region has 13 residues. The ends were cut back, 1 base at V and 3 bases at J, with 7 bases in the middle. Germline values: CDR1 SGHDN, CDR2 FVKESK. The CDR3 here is CASSQVRGYEQYF. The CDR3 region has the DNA TGTGCCAGCAGCCAAGTTAGGGGCTACGAGCAGTACTTC.

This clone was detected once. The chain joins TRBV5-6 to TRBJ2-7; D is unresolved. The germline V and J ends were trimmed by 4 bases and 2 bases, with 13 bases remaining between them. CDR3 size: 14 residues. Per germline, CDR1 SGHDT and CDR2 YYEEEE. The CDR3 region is CASSPGWAAYEQYF. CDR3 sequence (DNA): TGTGCCAGCAGCCCCGGTTGGGCAGCCTACGAGCAGTACTTC.

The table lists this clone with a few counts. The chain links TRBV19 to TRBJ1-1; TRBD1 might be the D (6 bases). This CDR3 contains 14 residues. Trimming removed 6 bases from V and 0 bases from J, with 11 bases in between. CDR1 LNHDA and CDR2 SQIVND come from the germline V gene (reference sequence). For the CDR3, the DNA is TGTGCCAGTAGATTAGGACAGCTGAACACTGAAGCTTTCTTT. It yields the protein CASRLGQLNTEAFF.

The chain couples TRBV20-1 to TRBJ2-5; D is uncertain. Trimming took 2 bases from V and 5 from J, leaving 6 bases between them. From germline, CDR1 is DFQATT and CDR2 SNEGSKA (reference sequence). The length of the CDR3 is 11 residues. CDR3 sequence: CSARPGETQYF. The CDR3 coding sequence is TGCAGTGCTAGACCCGGGGAGACCCAGTACTTC.

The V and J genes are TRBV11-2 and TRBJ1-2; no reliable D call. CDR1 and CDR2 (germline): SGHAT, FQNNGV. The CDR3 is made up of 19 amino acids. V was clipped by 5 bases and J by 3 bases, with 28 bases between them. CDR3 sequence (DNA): TGTGCCAGCAGCAAGTTTTCCGCCCGTTATGCCGGACTGGACTATGGCTACACCTTC. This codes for CASSKFSARYAGLDYGYTF.

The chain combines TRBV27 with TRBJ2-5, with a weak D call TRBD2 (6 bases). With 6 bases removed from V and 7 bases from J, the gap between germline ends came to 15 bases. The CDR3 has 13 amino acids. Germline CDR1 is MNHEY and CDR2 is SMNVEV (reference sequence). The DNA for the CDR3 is TGTGCCAGCAGGCCCGGAGGGGCTGGGACCCAGTACTTC. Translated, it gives CASRPGGAGTQYF.

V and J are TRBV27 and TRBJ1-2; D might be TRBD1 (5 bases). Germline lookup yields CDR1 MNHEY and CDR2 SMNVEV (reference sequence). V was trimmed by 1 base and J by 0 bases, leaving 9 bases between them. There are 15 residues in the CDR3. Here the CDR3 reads CASSLYAGTNYGYTF. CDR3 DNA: TGTGCCAGCAGTTTATATGCAGGGACTAACTATGGCTACACCTTC.

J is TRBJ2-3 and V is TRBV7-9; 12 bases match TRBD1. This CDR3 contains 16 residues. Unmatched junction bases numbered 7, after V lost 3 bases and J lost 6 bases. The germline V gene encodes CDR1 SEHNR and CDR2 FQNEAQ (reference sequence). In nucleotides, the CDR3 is TGTGCCAGCAGCTTGGGGGACAGGGGGCGCGCGGATACGCAGTATTTT. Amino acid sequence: CASSLGDRGRADTQYF.

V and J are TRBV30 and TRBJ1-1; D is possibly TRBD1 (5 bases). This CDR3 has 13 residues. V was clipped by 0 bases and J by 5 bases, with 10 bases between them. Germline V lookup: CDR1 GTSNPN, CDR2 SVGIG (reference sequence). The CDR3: CAWSVGGGTEAFF. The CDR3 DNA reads TGTGCCTGGAGTGTTGGCGGGGGGACTGAAGCTTTCTTT. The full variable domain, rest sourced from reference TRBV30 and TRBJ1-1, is SQTIHQWPATLVQPVGSPLSLECTVEGTSNPNLYWYRQAAGRGLQLLFYSVGIGQISSEVPQNLSASRPQDRQFILSSKKLLLSDSGFYLCAWSVGGGTEAFFGQGTRLTVV.

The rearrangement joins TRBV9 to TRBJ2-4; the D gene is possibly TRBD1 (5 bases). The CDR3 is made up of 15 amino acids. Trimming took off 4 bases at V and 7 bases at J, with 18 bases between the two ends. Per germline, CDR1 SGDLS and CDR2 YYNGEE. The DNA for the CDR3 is TGTGCCAGCAGCACAACATCCCAGGGCAGCAACATTCAGTACTTC. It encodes CASSTTSQGSNIQYF.

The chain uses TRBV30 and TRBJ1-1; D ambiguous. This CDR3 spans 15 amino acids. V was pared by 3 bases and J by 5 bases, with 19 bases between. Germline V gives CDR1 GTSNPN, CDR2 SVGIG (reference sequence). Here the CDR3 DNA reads TGTGCCTGGAGACGGTTCGCAGGCCGTGGGACTGAAGCTTTCTTT. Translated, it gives CAWRRFAGRGTEAFF.

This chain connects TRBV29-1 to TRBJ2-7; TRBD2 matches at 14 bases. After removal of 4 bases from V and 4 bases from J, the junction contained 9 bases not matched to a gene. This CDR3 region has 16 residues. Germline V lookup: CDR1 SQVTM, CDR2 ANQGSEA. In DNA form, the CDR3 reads TGCAGCGTTGGGATCGGGACTAGCGGGAGAGCATACGAGCAGTACTTC. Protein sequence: CSVGIGTSGRAYEQYF.

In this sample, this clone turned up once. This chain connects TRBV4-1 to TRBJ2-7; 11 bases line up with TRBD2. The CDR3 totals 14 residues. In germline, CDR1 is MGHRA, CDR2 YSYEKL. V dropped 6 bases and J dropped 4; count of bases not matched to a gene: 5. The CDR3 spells CASSLLAGGYEQYF. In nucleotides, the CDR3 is TGCGCCAGCAGTCTGCTAGCGGGGGGATACGAGCAGTACTTC.

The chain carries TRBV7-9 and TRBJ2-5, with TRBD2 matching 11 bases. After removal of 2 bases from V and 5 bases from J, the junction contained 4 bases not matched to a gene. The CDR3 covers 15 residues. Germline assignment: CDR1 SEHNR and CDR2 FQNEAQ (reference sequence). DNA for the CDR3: TGTGCCAGCAGCTTAATAGCGGGAGGGCCTGAGACCCAGTACTTC. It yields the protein CASSLIAGGPETQYF.

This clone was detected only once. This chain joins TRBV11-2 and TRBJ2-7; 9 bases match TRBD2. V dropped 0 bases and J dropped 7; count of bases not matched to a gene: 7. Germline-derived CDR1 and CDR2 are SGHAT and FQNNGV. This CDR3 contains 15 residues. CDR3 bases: TGTGCCAGCAGCTTAGACACTAGCGGGCTCTGGGAGCAGTACTTC. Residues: CASSLDTSGLWEQYF.